This record concerns one T cell receptor (beta chain) sequence. Sequencing used immunoSEQ multiplex PCR; TCRdb keeps in-frame clones, though not all of them. This table holds about 250,000 clones, 65% to 90% found once. Trimming removed 9 bases from V and 4 bases from J; junction bases left unmatched: 5. The CDR3 totals 13 residues. Per the germline V gene, CDR1 is LNHDA and CDR2 is SQIVND (reference sequence). This sample is part of a study of blood T cell repertoires in COVID-19. The material sequenced was peripheral blood. The chain couples TRBV19 to TRBJ1-2; 10 bases align to TRBD1. The receptor comes from a woman in her sixties or seventies with acute or convalescent COVID-19. DNA for the CDR3: TGTGCCAGGAGGGGGACAGGGGCCTATGGCTACACCTTC. Its translation is CARRGTGAYGYTF.